Included here is one T cell receptor (beta chain) sequence, with context. What this receptor recognizes is not known. No much larger clone exists at a distance of one base, and base qualities are not known. The cohort comprised under 700 healthy bone marrow donors. At the time of sampling, all cohort members were nominally healthy, though unrecorded immune exposures were likely present. Of the 700 or so cohort members, 250 to 300 had a positive CMV serostatus and roughly 370 had a negative one, while no CMV serostatus was recorded for the donor. A peripheral blood sample was provided by each donor, and peripheral blood mononuclear cells were used for TCR beta sequencing. Genomic DNA was extracted from the blood cell samples with the Qiagen DNeasy Blood Extraction Kit. The data belong to a study of cytomegalovirus exposure and HLA in healthy donors listed by TCRdb under 2017. A note on the overall study: An earlier analysis of several hundred of the donors reported 250 to 300 Gb of sequence data and around 110 million unique TCR beta sequences from 190 million or so T cells. The study aimed to test whether cataloging public T cell receptors could reveal signatures of past pathogen exposure. Of the approximately 400 genotyped donors, approximately 82% fell in the genetic ancestry cluster associated with self-reported Caucasian donors. Donor age, sex, ethnicity and CMV serostatus were compiled alongside the repertoire data. Typing coverage differed by locus: A, B, C, DRB1 and DQB1 were typed in about 620-640 donors, DQA1 in about 560, DPA1 in 600 to 610, and DPB1 in roughly 470. The study profiled the T cell repertoires of some 610 subjects by immunosequencing and related them to cytomegalovirus serostatus. To decide whether each TCR beta V gene segment behaved as functional or pseudogenic, an earlier analysis of some 580 of the donors relied on high-throughput TCR beta sequencing. Genome-wide SNP genotypes for about 65% of the roughly 670 donors were used in a later genetic analysis, which treated that subset as a discovery cohort. Among some 410 genotyped donors of the cohort, an average of 235,054 unique TCR beta nucleotide sequences were sequenced per donor, about a sixth of them non-productive. High-throughput TCR immunosequencing, statistical association of individual TCRs with disease status, and machine learning were combined to predict cytomegalovirus infection status. Rather than drawing on any new phenotypic data, the later analysis identified candidate immune exposures from TCR beta sequences and the way those sequences occurred across donors. About 280 gigabases of sequencing data and around 90 million unique TCR sequences made up an early release that covered several hundred HLA-typed donors. Because of strong linkage in the cohort, five DR-DQ haplotypes were treated as single units for association and clustering. A separate validation cohort of approximately 120 different subjects was used in addition to the approximately 640-subject first cohort. All discovery cohort repertoires had been generated using a single sequencing platform. HLA typing covered class I and class II loci at four-digit resolution. To study patterns of TCR occurrence, a later analysis re-analyzed previously published TCR beta repertoires from 700 or so donors and added high-resolution HLA genotyping.

Libraries were constructed by the immunoSEQ multiplex PCR assay. A mixture of 60 forward primers for TCR Vbeta segments and 13 reverse primers for TCR Jbeta segments was used in the multiplex PCR. The CDR3 region of rearranged TCR beta genes was amplified from genomic DNA with a multiplex PCR assay. The Illumina HiSeq System was used to sequence the amplified TCR beta libraries as 87-base-pair reads. In the source study's methods: A later analysis counted approximately 84 million unique TCR beta chains across the 650 to 800 repertoires, and about 10 million of these chains were shared by at least two donors. Raw reads were error-corrected and collapsed into unique sequences with a nearest-neighbor algorithm that merged closely related sequences to remove PCR and sequencing errors. Alignment of CDR3 sequences to IMGT reference sequences was used to assign V, D and J gene segments. For a sequence to be retained, at least a six-nucleotide match to both a V gene segment and a J gene segment was required. A rearrangement was called productive if the CDR3 had no stop codons and remained in frame with V and J, and every other rearrangement was called non-productive. CDR3 was defined by IMGT convention, running from the second conserved V-encoded cysteine to the conserved J-encoded phenylalanine. In an earlier analysis of more than 550 of the donors, sequences lacking an unambiguous match to a single V gene segment were excluded. In an earlier analysis of a few hundred of the donors, V segments were called functional above 56.7% productive rearrangements and were called segregating when the between-donor standard deviation exceeded 5%. A statistical classification framework was developed to diagnose cytomegalovirus status using the catalog of TCR beta chain sequences. In a later analysis, TCR nucleotide sequences were compared against IMGT/GENE-DB human TR gene sequences so that V and J genes could be assigned. A later analysis assigned CDR3 sequences and most-parsimonious VDJ recombination scenarios with the TCRdist pipeline. In a later analysis, each TCR beta chain was defined by its CDR3 amino acid sequence together with its V-gene family, and reads lacking a unique V-gene family were excluded. To address suspected cross-contamination and a sequencing artifact, a later analysis removed some 620 highly shared, low-generation-probability nucleotide sequences. In a later analysis, a clonal expansion index was calculated for each public chain from normalized within-repertoire ranks of inferred template counts. Generation probabilities in a later analysis came from a VDJ recombination model fitted to out-of-frame rearrangements, and those results were checked against IGoR. A later analysis scored TCR-TCR, TCR-HLA and TCR-CMV co-occurrence with hypergeometric tests, applying a repertoire-size bias correction to TCR pairs. In a later analysis, false discovery rates were estimated by permuting HLA or CMV assignments 20 times. In a later analysis, co-occurring TCRs were grouped with DBSCAN, and TCRdist sequence similarity was added when clustering was performed within HLA-allele-positive subsets. Repertoires with fewer than 30,000 or more than 120,000 public chains were left out of co-occurrence clustering, as were four to six repertoires with anomalous nucleotide sharing. The immuneACCESS repertoire file appears here via TCRdb, limited to in-frame rearrangements. These files lack a portion of the clones; in checked studies, under half of the deficit traces to unresolved V genes, and the cause of the others is not known. The V and J calls and clone size are taken from that table; D and trimming were inferred from the DNA. Counted in this sample were 110,000 to 150,000 clones; 70% to 75% of them appeared once. Approximately 15% of the sample is taken by the ten largest.

On the study overall, not on this receptor specifically: In a later analysis, HLA-associated TCR beta chains were found to be more clonally expanded and to have lower generation probabilities than equally common non-associated chains. In a later genetic analysis, fewer N-insertions in productive TCRs were reported among donors in an Asian-associated ancestry cluster than the roughly 710-donor mean. A later analysis associated about 16,000 TCR beta sequences with specific HLA alleles at a false discovery rate of 0.05. Only TCR beta chains were sequenced in this cohort, and the absence of alpha or paired-chain data limited detectable features. A further reported finding was that TCR beta sequences accurately predicted the HLA-A and HLA-B alleles for most subjects in the first cohort. A later analysis found that TCR association rates varied across HLA loci, with DRB1 alleles showing the most associated TCRs and HLA-C alleles the fewest. The authors suggested that the approach could potentially be generalized to other disease states and immunological phenotypes. According to a later analysis, parvovirus B19, influenza, CMV and Epstein-Barr virus appeared linked to several top co-occurrence clusters. A later analysis found that most CMV-associated TCR beta chains appeared HLA-restricted, with HLA associations seemingly driven largely by CMV exposure. When HLA alleles, especially DR and DQ, strongly co-occurred, TCR associations were difficult to assign to individual alleles. Correlated functional status among segregating V segments might reflect linkage disequilibrium, but an unknown experimental factor could not be ruled out. HLA typing was unavailable for some donors at each locus, so association tests used only the typed subset. The study listed 170 or so TCR beta chains as associated with cytomegalovirus. V-gene and J-gene trimming of TCR beta chains was associated with a missense DCLRE1C variant in a later genetic analysis, and the association was replicated in an independent cohort. Some IMGT-functional V segments, including TRBV6-2 and TRBV6-3, could not be distinguished by the 87-base-pair reads and were therefore excluded. Cytomegalovirus status was reported to be diagnosed by the classifier with high specificity and sensitivity in both the original and validation cohorts. A cluster of highly shared sequence variants was judged likely to represent a technical artifact of the sequencing pipeline. In vitro tests confirmed that a few of the cytomegalovirus-associated TCR beta chains recognize cytomegalovirus antigens. An earlier analysis of approximately 570 of the donors showed that most TCR beta V segments appeared in productive rearrangements either about 87% or about 30% of the time, which broadly matched IMGT annotations. Most TCR sequences were observed very rarely across donors, whereas some public TCRs were present in many individuals. Because counts were too low, roughly 16 rarely observed V segments, including chromosome 9 orphons, were left out of the earlier analysis of about 500 of the donors. The only immune exposure information available for the cohort was CMV serostatus. The presence/absence analyses assumed that sequencing depth was roughly uniform across donors, and that assumption may not be true.

V lost 8 bases and J lost 6 bases; the stretch between them is 7 bases long. The CDR3 holds 10 amino acids from the cysteine to the phenylalanine. Only CDR3 DNA is held: 30 bases, read in frame from base 1. Looking up the germline V gene yields CDR1 SNHLY and CDR2 FYNNEI. The specimen sequenced was PBMCs. This TCR came from a human donor in good health. The chain links TRBV2 with TRBJ1-2; the D gene is possibly TRBD1, with 5 bases matching. The DNA is TGTGCCAGCGCAGGGCATGGCTACACCTTC. The encoded protein is CASAGHGYTF.